This entry lists 9 T cell receptor beta chains sequenced from one sample in a study of beta chain features in type 1 diabetes. Study results and limitations: The study found moderately but significantly shorter TCRB CDR3s in all four CD4+ subsets of Type 1 diabetes patients.

No antigen has been identified for these receptors. The isolated RNA, all of it, was reverse transcribed, so expressed TCRB transcripts were what got sequenced. Sequenced by immunoSEQ multiplex PCR; TCRdb stores in-frame clones only, minus some. This sample has 200,000 to 250,000 clones, with 16% found just once. The specimen was naive CD4+ T cells from blood. The origin of the receptors is a man aged 25-40 years with type 1 diabetes.

The chain recombines TRBV7-2 with TRBJ2-2, with TRBD2 matching over 7 bases. V lost 3 bases, J lost 2 bases, and 3 bases stayed unmatched. This CDR3 comprises 15 residues. Germline lookup yields CDR1 SGHTA and CDR2 FQGNSA. The CDR3 nucleotides are TGTGCCAGCAGCTTTCTAGCGGACAACACCGGGGAGCTGTTTTTT. Protein product: CASSFLADNTGELFF.

This rearrangement joins TRBV30 to TRBJ2-5, with TRBD1 matching over 10 bases. V shed 0 bases, J shed 3 bases, and the junction held 1 base outside the gene matches. Germline CDR1 is GTSNPN and CDR2 is SVGIG (reference sequence). The CDR3 covers 14 residues. DNA of the CDR3: TGTGCCTGGAGTGTAGGGACAGGGGAAGAGACCCAGTACTTC. This sequence encodes CAWSVGTGEETQYF.

The genes are TRBV28 and TRBJ2-3; D call uncertain. Germline CDR1 MDHEN, CDR2 SYDVKM. There are 11 residues in the CDR3. V gave up 7 bases and J gave up 4 bases, with 6 bases separating them. The CDR3 bases are TGTGCCAGCACCTCCCCAGATACGCAGTATTTT. Residues: CASTSPDTQYF.

This clone has a handful of counts. V usage is TRBV18 and J usage is TRBJ2-1; 14 bases align to TRBD2. This CDR3 is built from 18 residues. The V segment lost 6 bases and the J segment 0 bases; nucleotides outside the gene matches: 7. The germline gives CDR1 KGHSH, CDR2 LQKENI. The CDR3 spells CASSLGLAGGSSYNEQFF. The CDR3 nucleotides are TGTGCCAGCTCGCTTGGACTAGCGGGAGGAAGCTCCTACAATGAGCAGTTCTTC.

V and J are TRBV28 and TRBJ2-7; 11 bases map to TRBD1. CDR3 length: 16 residues. Trimming cost V 2 bases and J 5 bases; bases outside gene matches: 8. The germline V gene has CDR1 MDHEN and CDR2 SYDVKM. CDR3 in DNA: TGTGCCAGCAGTTTAACGTGGACAGGGGGCAGGAACGAGCAGTACTTC. It translates to CASSLTWTGGRNEQYF.

This chain uses TRBV25-1 with TRBJ2-1, with 9 bases matching TRBD1. This CDR3 has 14 residues. Germline-derived CDR1 and CDR2 are MGHDK and SYGVNS. Trimming took 4 bases from V and 2 from J; bases not matched to a gene: 0. This chain's CDR3 is CASSGDRAYNEQFF. CDR3 in DNA: TGTGCCAGCAGTGGGGACAGGGCCTACAATGAGCAGTTCTTC.

The chain couples TRBV6-6 to TRBJ2-4, with 7 positions matching TRBD1. V trimming: 8 bases; J trimming: 6 bases; junction bases outside the gene matches: 10. CDR3 length equals 14 residues. CDR1 is MNHNY and CDR2 is SVGAGI in the germline V gene (reference sequence). CDR3 amino acids: CASQRTGLLNIQYF. The DNA for the CDR3 is TGTGCCAGCCAAAGGACAGGATTATTAAACATTCAGTACTTC.

This clone was seen only a few times. The CDR3 DNA is TGTGCCAGCACCCCGGGACAGGGGGCAAGGGAGCAGTACTTC. Protein: CASTPGQGAREQYF. The rearrangement joins TRBV7-9 to TRBJ2-7; 12 bases map to TRBD1. Per the germline V gene, CDR1 is SEHNR and CDR2 is FQNEAQ (reference sequence). V lost 7 bases and J lost 7; bases outside the gene matches: 8. The CDR3 sequence is 14 residues long.

This sequence joins TRBV18 and TRBJ1-2, with D tentatively TRBD1 (5 bases). This CDR3 spans 12 amino acids. V was trimmed by 3 bases and J by 8 bases, leaving 10 bases between them. The germline V gene has CDR1 KGHSH and CDR2 LQKENI. The CDR3 DNA follows: TGTGCCAGCTCACCTACGGACAACGGCTACACCTTC. Amino acid sequence: CASSPTDNGYTF.